The entry that follows covers one TCR beta chain sequence. Its antigen is undetermined. V was trimmed by 3 bases and J by 0 bases, leaving 5 bases between them. The CDR3 spans 13 residues. Germline CDR1 SGHVS, CDR2 FNYEAQ. This sample was taken from a study of CD8+ T cells in alopecia areata. Study-wide findings and caveats: Higher clonality was seen in lesional scalp than in normal scalp, especially in alopecia totalis/universalis.

Treatment given: oral pan-JAK inhibitor, 5-10 mg twice daily. The authors extracted RNA and reverse transcribed it into cDNA as the sequencing template. Profiling relied on immunoSEQ multiplex PCR, and the TCRdb table lists in-frame clones only, not all of them. Of a few hundred thousand clones in the sample, approximately 38% were seen once. The sequencing here drew on CD4+ T cells sorted from blood, taken at approximately week 30, from a patient treated with tofacitinib. The chain has TRBV7-6 and TRBJ1-1; D gene uncertain. The receptor comes from a human donor with alopecia areata. The CDR3 reads CASSFRLNTEAFF. The DNA of the CDR3 is TGTGCCAGCAGCTTTAGGTTGAACACTGAAGCTTTCTTT.